The 27 T cell receptor beta chains below all came from one sample that was sequenced in a study of T cells expressing NK-cell markers. With the 5' RACE reads reprocessed, TCRdb shows one record per CDR3 protein and no DNA. The sample holds a few hundred thousand distinct CDR3 sequences. Material: blood T cells: a sorted CD56 or NKG2C T cell subset, CD4+ or CD8+ T cells, or bulk PBMC T cells (not recorded which). Every receptor here comes from a man aged 18-70 years in good health.

The chain joins TRBV27 to TRBJ2-1; TCRdb's assignment of TRBD1 cannot be checked, as there is no DNA. This CDR3 region has 15 residues. Germline loops: CDR1 MNHEY, CDR2 SMNVEV (reference sequence). The CDR3 protein is CASSPRRTGGNEQFF.

The chain recombines TRBV29-1 with TRBJ1-2; TCRdb outputs TRBD1, but without DNA this stays unchecked. The CDR3 covers 14 residues. Germline CDR1 SQVTM, CDR2 ANQGSEA. CDR3 amino acids: CSVALGQTNYGYTF.

The chain is built from TRBV28 and TRBJ2-2. CDR1 and CDR2 from the germline V gene are MDHEN and SYDVKM. This CDR3 has 14 residues. The CDR3 is CASKRPEDTGELFF.

The chain is built from TRBV5-1 and TRBJ2-1; the D gene TCRdb calls, TRBD2, cannot be checked with no DNA. Germline loops: CDR1 SGHRS, CDR2 YFSETQ. The CDR3 sequence is 14 residues long. The chain's CDR3 is CASSSTTLRNEQFF.

This chain links TRBV5-1 with TRBJ2-1; TCRdb reports TRBD2, a call that lacks DNA to check it against. Per the germline V gene, CDR1 is SGHRS and CDR2 is YFSETQ. The CDR3 contains 15 residues. The CDR3 here is CASSYGTSTLNEQFF.

The V gene is TRBV20-1, the J gene TRBJ2-1; TCRdb returns TRBD1, unconfirmable since there is no DNA. This CDR3 contains 14 residues. The germline V gene has CDR1 DFQATT and CDR2 SNEGSKA (reference sequence). CDR3 region: CSAQRDSSYNEQFF.

J is TRBJ2-7 and V is TRBV7-2; there is no DNA to check the TCRdb D call of TRBD2. CDR1 is SGHTA and CDR2 is FQGNSA in the germline V gene. This CDR3 has 15 amino acids. This CDR3 reads CASSLDILGAYEQYF.

The rearrangement joins TRBV20-1 to TRBJ2-7. Germline-derived CDR1 and CDR2 are DFQATT and SNEGSKA (reference sequence). CDR3 size: 13 residues. This CDR3 reads CSALGGVSNEQYF.

V and J are TRBV5-5 and TRBJ2-4; the D call from TCRdb, TRBD1, cannot be confirmed without DNA. Germline CDR1 reads SGHKS; CDR2 reads YYEKEE (reference sequence). The CDR3 extends over 13 amino acids. The CDR3: CASSGTDKNIQYF.

The chain links TRBV3-1 to TRBJ2-3; TCRdb's assignment of TRBD2 cannot be checked, as there is no DNA. Germline V gene lookup returns CDR1 LGHDT and CDR2 YNNKEL (reference sequence). The CDR3 is made up of 17 amino acids. CDR3 sequence reads: CASSQGVSGLGLDTQYF.

V gene TRBV2 combines with J gene TRBJ2-7; there is no DNA to check the TCRdb D call of TRBD1. CDR1 is SNHLY, CDR2 FYNNEI, per germline. CDR3 length: 14 residues. The CDR3 region is CASSAQGPAYEQYF.

CDR3 sequence reads: CASSPPAQEYEQYF. V and J are TRBV18 and TRBJ2-7; TCRdb's D gene call, TRBD1, goes unchecked for lack of DNA. CDR3 length equals 14 residues. Germline-derived CDR1 and CDR2 are KGHSH and LQKENI.

Here the CDR3 reads CASSHTGFLMSGTEAFF. The genes are TRBV3-1 and TRBJ1-1; TCRdb indicates TRBD1, and absent DNA this call remains unverified. This CDR3 is built from 17 residues. The germline V gene has CDR1 LGHDT and CDR2 YNNKEL (reference sequence).

The chain couples TRBV5-8 to TRBJ2-7; the D call of TRBD1 rests on TCRdb alone, since no DNA is present to check it. From germline, CDR1 is SGHTS and CDR2 YDEGEE. There are 16 residues in the CDR3. The CDR3 sequence is CASRPPWPHASYEQYF.

The rearrangement uses TRBV5-1 and TRBJ2-1; the D gene TCRdb calls, TRBD1, cannot be checked with no DNA. CDR1 and CDR2 (germline): SGHRS, YFSETQ. The CDR3 runs 13 residues. This CDR3 is CASSLQRGGEQFF.

The rearrangement links TRBV5-1 to TRBJ2-3; TCRdb's D gene call, TRBD1, goes unchecked for lack of DNA. The CDR3 sequence is 14 residues long. Germline CDR1 SGHRS, CDR2 YFSETQ. The CDR3 sequence is CASRNGGGGDTQYF.

The rearrangement uses TRBV4-1 and TRBJ1-1; TCRdb's D call of TRBD1 is untestable without DNA. CDR1 is MGHRA and CDR2 is YSYEKL in the germline V gene. There are 15 residues in the CDR3. The CDR3 sequence is CASSHGTGRNTEAFF.

CDR3 loop: CASSYRAQSYNEQFF. The chain joins TRBV6-2 or TRBV6-3 to TRBJ2-1; TCRdb lists TRBD1, though no DNA is available to test this call. The CDR3 loop spans 15 amino acids. CDR1 and CDR2 (germline): MNHEY, SVGEGT.

CDR3 loop: CASRSGTPNNEQFF. This chain uses TRBV11-1 with TRBJ2-1. Germline lookup yields CDR1 SGHAT and CDR2 FQDESV (reference sequence). CDR3 length: 14 amino acids.

The rearrangement joins TRBV20-1 to TRBJ2-3; TCRdb names TRBD1, which stays unverified in the absence of DNA. CDR1 is DFQATT, CDR2 SNEGSKA, per germline (reference sequence). CDR3 size: 14 residues. Here the CDR3 reads CSARRGTRTDTQYF.

The J gene is TRBJ2-7, the V gene TRBV29-1; the TCRdb call, TRBD1, lacks DNA for checking. This CDR3 is 12 amino acids long. CDR1 and CDR2 from the germline V gene are SQVTM and ANQGSEA. The CDR3 spells CSVEGVDYEQYF.

V usage is TRBV11-2 and J usage is TRBJ2-1. The CDR3 totals 11 residues. The germline gives CDR1 SGHAT, CDR2 FQNNGV. The CDR3 loop reads CASSTYGEQFF.

The chain uses TRBV2 and TRBJ2-5; TCRdb picks TRBD1, but there is no DNA to check that call. Germline V lookup: CDR1 SNHLY, CDR2 FYNNEI. This CDR3 region has 15 residues. Here the CDR3 reads CASSGQGATQETQYF.

The chain combines TRBV19 with TRBJ2-1; no DNA is available, so the TRBD1 call from TCRdb remains unchecked. There are 14 residues in the CDR3. Germline values: CDR1 LNHDA, CDR2 SQIVND (reference sequence). The CDR3 is CASSAAGGVYEQFF.

The rearrangement links TRBV3-1 to TRBJ1-1. CDR3 length: 15 amino acids. From germline, CDR1 is LGHDT and CDR2 YNNKEL (reference sequence). The CDR3 spells CASSPSPSNQLGAFF.

The rearrangement joins TRBV9 to TRBJ2-2; checking the TCRdb D call of TRBD1 is not possible without DNA. The CDR3 spans 13 residues. CDR1 is SGDLS, CDR2 YYNGEE, per germline. This CDR3 reads CATRQGNTGELFF.

The gene calls are TRBV6-5 and TRBJ1-2. CDR1 and CDR2 from the germline V gene are MNHEY and SVGAGI. CDR3 size: 12 residues. CDR3 loop: CASRKANYGYTF.